One sample yielded the 8 T cell receptor beta chains listed below, sequenced in a study of T cell clusters in autoimmune cytopenias (dated by TCRdb to between 2018 and 2021). Per sample, roughly 240 ng of peripheral blood genomic DNA, some 40,000 genome equivalents, was used for TRB amplification. TCRdb lists the instrument as Illumina MiSeq. Multiplex PCR with a touch-down protocol amplified TRB rearrangements, with the TRB-A and TRB-B primer pools combined in a single tube. Following reprocessing of the reads by TCRdb, the data hold one row per CDR3 protein sequence and no DNA is available. The sample's own table lists approximately 8,200 distinct CDR3 sequences. Around 30% of the sample is in the top ten clones. Sequenced input: peripheral blood. These receptors were collected from a human donor with an autoimmune cytopenia or autoimmune hepatitis (not recorded which).

V usage is TRBV5-1 and J usage is TRBJ2-1. This CDR3 has 14 amino acids. The V gene's germline CDR1 is SGHRS and CDR2 YFSETQ. The CDR3 region is CASSLSPNYNEQFF.

The chain combines TRBV10-3 with TRBJ2-1; TCRdb gives TRBD2 as the D gene, but with no DNA this cannot be confirmed. The CDR3 is 14 residues long. The V gene's germline CDR1 is ENHRY and CDR2 SYGVKD. This CDR3 is CDIRGLAESNEQFF.

The rearrangement joins TRBV19 to TRBJ2-6; TCRdb calls TRBD1, which cannot be checked without DNA. Per germline, CDR1 LNHDA and CDR2 SQIVND (reference sequence). This CDR3 is 19 amino acids long. The CDR3 protein is CASSISEGKRPSGANVLTF.

This sequence joins TRBV12-3 or TRBV12-4 and TRBJ2-1; TCRdb's D call of TRBD1 is untestable without DNA. This CDR3 contains 18 residues. CDR3 sequence reads: CASSRSTQGSFPTNEQFF.

The rearrangement links TRBV27 to TRBJ2-2. The CDR3 spans 11 residues. The germline gives CDR1 MNHEY, CDR2 SMNVEV (reference sequence). CDR3 residues: CASSLRGELFF.

The CDR3 sequence: CAWTPGLAYEQYF. The chain couples TRBV30 to TRBJ2-7; TCRdb proposes TRBD2, but this gene call is untestable without DNA. The CDR3 is 13 residues long. Germline V gene sequence: CDR1 GTSNPN, CDR2 SVGIG (reference sequence).

The V and J genes are TRBV5-6 and TRBJ1-1; TCRdb names TRBD1, which stays unverified in the absence of DNA. The CDR3 totals 14 residues. Germline CDR1 and CDR2: SGHDT and YYEEEE. CDR3 protein: CASSNRQGPTEAFF.

By frequency, this clonotype registers medium-sized (0.01 to 0.1%). This chain connects TRBV5-6 to TRBJ2-2; TCRdb gives TRBD1 as the D gene, but with no DNA this cannot be confirmed. CDR3 size: 16 residues. The germline gives CDR1 SGHDT, CDR2 YYEEEE. The CDR3 spells CASSLGAGLVTGELFF. The full variable domain, completed using reference TRBV5-6 and TRBJ2-2, is DAGVTQSPTHLIKTRGQQVTLRCSPKSGHDTVSWYQQALGQGPQFIFQYYEEEERQRGNFPDRFSGHQFPNYSSELNVNALLLGDSALYLCASSLGAGLVTGELFFGEGSRLTVL.